The rows below give T cell receptor beta chains drawn from one sample of a study of CD8+ T cells in alopecia areata. Produced via immunoSEQ multiplex PCR; TCRdb's table is partial and in-frame only. The sample includes about 190,000 clones, roughly 66% of them seen just once. The material was CD4+ T cells sorted from blood, obtained at week 24, from a patient treated with tofacitinib. These receptors all stem from a human donor with alopecia areata. Both conserved end residues are part of each CDR3. Fields, in order: D gene, J gene, V gene, CDR3 length, clone size, CDR3 DNA, CDR3 protein. A D gene is named only where the DNA matches it firmly. The size of a clone is reported for some rows only, either as once, few or many, or as a class for expanded clones.

.,TRBJ1-6,TRBV6-6,13,.,TGTGCCAGCAGAAACCTGGGGGTCTCACCCCTCCACTTT,CASRNLGVSPLHF
.,TRBJ1-5,TRBV19,15,.,TGTGCCAGTAGCCCGGGGACTCAGAGCAATCAGCCCCAGCATTTT,CASSPGTQSNQPQHF
.,TRBJ1-1,TRBV7-2,16,.,TGTGCCAGCAAGGCCGGGTATACCGGACAGAACACTGAAGCTTTCTTT,CASKAGYTGQNTEAFF
.,TRBJ2-5,TRBV2,14,.,TGTGCCAGCAGTGGCGTTAGTTTAGGAGAGACCCAGTACTTC,CASSGVSLGETQYF
TRBD1,TRBJ2-1,TRBV5-1,15,.,TGCGCCAGCAGCTTGCAAGGACAGGGTTACAATGAGCAGTTCTTC,CASSLQGQGYNEQFF
.,TRBJ2-2,TRBV29-1,13,.,TGCAGCGTTGACAGGGGAGGTCTCGGGGAGCTGTTTTTT,CSVDRGGLGELFF
.,TRBJ2-1,TRBV23-1,16,few,TGCGCCAGCAGTCACGGACGTTTCGTTCCCCCCAATGAGCAGTTCTTC,CASSHGRFVPPNEQFF
.,TRBJ2-3,TRBV7-9,11,.,TGTGCCAGCAGCTTTGTCGATACGCAGTATTTT,CASSFVDTQYF
TRBD1,TRBJ1-4,TRBV7-9,16,.,TGTGCCAGCAGCTTCGCGCAGGGGGCACAGGATGAAAAACTGTTTTTT,CASSFAQGAQDEKLFF
.,TRBJ1-1,TRBV7-6,13,.,TGTGCCAGCAGCTTAGATGAGAACACTGAAGCTTTCTTT,CASSLDENTEAFF
TRBD2,TRBJ2-1,TRBV6-4,14,.,TGTGCCAGCAGTGTTATAGCGGGGTACAATGAGCAGTTCTTC,CASSVIAGYNEQFF
.,TRBJ1-6,TRBV30,11,few,TGTGCCTGGAGTGAAAATTCACCCCTCCACTTT,CAWSENSPLHF
.,TRBJ1-1,TRBV30,12,.,TGTGCCTGGAGTCATGTTGTAGGTGAAGCTTTCTTT,CAWSHVVGEAFF
TRBD1,TRBJ2-4,TRBV6-9,16,.,TGTGCCAGCAGTTATAGGACAGGGGAAAACAAAAACATTCAGTACTTC,CASSYRTGENKNIQYF
.,TRBJ1-2,TRBV4-1,13,.,TGCGCCAGCAGCCAAGATCATAGTGGGCGCTACACCTTC,CASSQDHSGRYTF
.,TRBJ2-3,TRBV5-1,14,few,TGCGCCAGCGGCGTCCAGAGGGGCACAGATACGCAGTATTTT,CASGVQRGTDTQYF
.,TRBJ1-1,TRBV19,13,few,TGTGCCAGTAGTACGACAAGCAACACTGAAGCTTTCTTT,CASSTTSNTEAFF
.,TRBJ2-3,TRBV7-2,16,few,TGTGCCAGCAGCCGACAGGCACAGACTAGATTGGAGGACCAGTATTTT,CASSRQAQTRLEDQYF
.,TRBJ1-2,TRBV14,14,.,TGTGCCAGCAGCCAAGAATTCAGGGGAGGTGGCTACACCTTC,CASSQEFRGGGYTF
.,TRBJ1-2,TRBV30,14,.,TGTGCCTGGAGTGCGGGGATTATAGGCTATGGCTACACCTTC,CAWSAGIIGYGYTF
TRBD1,TRBJ1-5,TRBV29-1,13,few,TGCAGCGTGGGACAGGGGGCCGATCAGCCCCAGCATTTT,CSVGQGADQPQHF
.,TRBJ1-2,TRBV5-6,14,.,TGTGCCAGCAGCTTGACAGGGCAGGGCGGCGGCTACACCTTC,CASSLTGQGGGYTF
TRBD1,TRBJ1-2,TRBV30,13,.,TGTGCCTGGGATTTGACAGGGGTGTCGGGCTACACCTTC,CAWDLTGVSGYTF
.,TRBJ2-2,TRBV11-2,14,.,TGTGCCAGCAGCCCCGGGACGGGCACCGGGGAGCTGTTTTTT,CASSPGTGTGELFF
.,TRBJ1-1,TRBV29-1,11,.,TGCAGCGGGGTGCGAGGAACTGAAGCTTTCTTT,CSGVRGTEAFF
.,TRBJ2-4,TRBV1,13,.,TGCACCACACCCCCAGGAGCCAAAAACATTCAGTACTTC,CTTPPGAKNIQYF
.,TRBJ2-5,TRBV29-1,13,.,TGCAGCGTTGAACAGGGGAGGGCAGAGACCCAGTACTTC,CSVEQGRAETQYF
.,TRBJ2-4,TRBV30,14,.,TGTGCCTGGAGTATGATACAGGGTAAAAACATTCAGTACTTC,CAWSMIQGKNIQYF
.,TRBJ1-6,TRBV11-3,14,few,TGTGCCAGCAGCCCCGGAGGGGAAAATTCACCCCTCCACTTT,CASSPGGENSPLHF
TRBD2,TRBJ2-2,TRBV2,15,.,TGTGCCAGCAGCCCGGGACTAGTGAACACCGGGGAGCTGTTTTTT,CASSPGLVNTGELFF
.,TRBJ2-7,TRBV30,13,once,TGTGCCTGGAACCCCAGGGGCGTCTACGAGCAGTACTTC,CAWNPRGVYEQYF
TRBD2,TRBJ2-7,TRBV4-1,17,.,TGCGCCAGCAGCCAAGCCAGGGGGACTAGCGGGACCTACGAGCAGTACTTC,CASSQARGTSGTYEQYF
TRBD1,TRBJ2-3,TRBV4-3,15,.,TGCGCCAGCAGCCAAGATGGGGACAGGACAGATACGCAGTATTTT,CASSQDGDRTDTQYF
.,TRBJ2-7,TRBV18,15,.,TGTGCCAGCTCACCATCCCAGCACCAAGTCTACGAGCAGTACTTC,CASSPSQHQVYEQYF
.,TRBJ2-1,TRBV21-1,15,.,TGTGCCAGCAGCACCGGGGGAGGGACCTACAATGAGCAGTTCTTC,CASSTGGGTYNEQFF
TRBD1,TRBJ1-1,TRBV18,12,few,TGTGCCAGCTCATCGGAGGGGGCGCCCGCTTTCTTT,CASSSEGAPAFF
.,TRBJ2-7,TRBV2,14,.,TGTGCCAGCACCAGAACCACTAGGACCTACGAGCAGTACTTC,CASTRTTRTYEQYF
.,TRBJ1-4,TRBV27,12,few,TGTGCCACCTCCAGCGGGGGGGAAAAACTGTTTTTT,CATSSGGEKLFF
.,TRBJ2-7,TRBV27,11,once,TGTGCCAGCAGATCCCCTACGCAGCAGTACTTC,CASRSPTQQYF
TRBD2,TRBJ2-3,TRBV7-3,15,.,TGTGCCAGCAGCCCCTCAGCGGGGACGAGGGATACGCAGTATTTT,CASSPSAGTRDTQYF
.,TRBJ1-1,TRBV30,14,.,TGTGCCTGGAACCGGTACGGGGCGAACACTGAAGCTTTCTTT,CAWNRYGANTEAFF
.,TRBJ1-2,TRBV20-1,11,.,TGCAGTGCTGGGGACCCAATGGGCTACACCTTC,CSAGDPMGYTF
TRBD1,TRBJ2-1,TRBV29-1,13,.,TGCAGCGGCTCCCGGACAGGGGGGAATGAGCAGTTCTTC,CSGSRTGGNEQFF
.,TRBJ2-7,TRBV25-1,14,.,TGTGCCAGCCGGATGGGGGCAGGTACCCACGAGCAGTACTTC,CASRMGAGTHEQYF
TRBD1,TRBJ2-6,TRBV4-3,19,.,TGCGCCAGCAGCCAAGGGGGACAGGGGGTATACTCTGGGGCCAACGTCCTGACTTTC,CASSQGGQGVYSGANVLTF
.,TRBJ2-1,TRBV7-2,12,.,TGTGCCAGCAGCCTCTCCGGGACGGAGCAGTTCTTC,CASSLSGTEQFF